The clone carrying this T cell receptor beta chain was counted only a few times. The antigen remains unidentified. The treatment here: roughly ten-day PBMC culture with coronavirus spike peptide pools or control peptides (ViraFEST assay). One should note that the unexposed donor's CD4+ T cells were collected before the COVID-19 pandemic (2011-2018). The data were taken from a study of vaccination and CD4 T cells after COVID-19. Looking at the study overall: The authors exposed cells to overlapping spike peptides derived from SARS-CoV-2, HCoV-NL63, HCoV-OC43 and HCoV-229E.

Deletions cut 3 bases from V and 7 bases from J, with 14 bases between. The CDR3 runs to 14 residues. Germline-derived CDR1 and CDR2 are KGHDR and SFDVKD. Oncomine TCR Beta short-read sequencing was applied to DNA from cultured CD4+ T cells. Cultured CD4+ T cells were the source of extracted genomic DNA. TCRdb redid the calling of the PCR reads with MiXCR, one entry per CDR3 protein. The sample contains 8,000 to 10,000 distinct CDR3 sequences, 30% to 45% of which appear only once. This sequence joins TRBV24-1 and TRBJ1-2, with D unclear. Sequencing was carried out using CD4+ T cells from blood, cultured in vitro. The TCR sequence derives from a human donor in good health. CDR3 protein: CATSDLTYSVGYTF. Here the CDR3 DNA reads TGTGCCACCAGTGATCTGACATATTCGGTTGGCTACACCTTC.